This TCR beta chain was recovered during a study of OX40 agonist ivuxolimab in advanced cancers. In the study overall: Patients were dosed with the agonistic anti-OX40 (CD134) antibody ivuxolimab. Patients were treated with intravenous ivuxolimab, dosed at 0.01 to 10 mg/kg and infused every 2 weeks. Of the participants, 35% to 50% had some prior anti-PD-1, anti-PD-L1 or anti-CTLA-4 therapy, which was allowed. Whole-study findings and limits: At 0.1 to 3.0 mg/kg and by week 6, CD4+ and CD8+ T cells in the blood had expanded clonally.

Only in-frame clones appear in the TCRdb table, and some are missing; sequencing was by immunoSEQ multiplex PCR. Of 65,000 to 85,000 clones in the sample, approximately 85% were seen once. The CDR3 spans 13 residues. Regarding this clone: Its antigen is still unknown.

The sequenced sample was CD4+ or CD8+ T cells sorted from blood, obtained in a trial of the OX40 agonist ivuxolimab. The chain has TRBV21-1 and TRBJ2-3. TRBV21-1 is a known pseudogene. The TCR originated in an adult with an advanced solid tumor such as melanoma, head and neck, liver or kidney cancer. The CDR3: CASTKRGSGTQYF. The CDR3 DNA follows: TGTGCCAGCACCAAGAGGGGCTCAGGTACGCAGTATTTT.